Listed below are T cell receptor beta chains from one sample, sequenced in a study of cytomegalovirus exposure and HLA in healthy donors. The protocol was immunoSEQ multiplex PCR, while the TCRdb copy is restricted to in-frame clones and leaves out a portion. This table has about 140,000 clones, approximately 85% appearing once. Sequenced material: PBMCs. The receptors originated from a woman aged 25-40 years in good health and CMV-seronegative. Each CDR3 is given with its conserved first and last residue. The D gene is left open where the match is weak. Size is omitted from some rows. Given values are once, few, many or a class for expanded clones.

TGTGCCAGCAGTGAAGACCGTTTAGAGTTCTTC,CASSEDRLEFF,.,few,TRBV6-1,TRBJ2-1
TGTGCCAGCAGTGAGGGACTAGCCTCCAATGAGCAGTTCTTC,CASSEGLASNEQFF,TRBD2,few,TRBV6-4,TRBJ2-1
TGTGCCAGCAGCCAGGGGGGTATATGGTACGAGCAGTACTTC,CASSQGGIWYEQYF,.,once,TRBV5-4,TRBJ2-7
TGTGCCAGCAGCAGCAGACAGGGTTTCACCGGGGAGCTGTTTTTT,CASSSRQGFTGELFF,TRBD1,once,TRBV27,TRBJ2-2
TGCGCCAGCAGCTTGACAGGACCTAGCACAGATACGCAGTATTTT,CASSLTGPSTDTQYF,.,.,TRBV5-1,TRBJ2-3
TGTGCCAGCAGCCCCCCTCGGGGATTCTCTGGAAACACCATATATTTT,CASSPPRGFSGNTIYF,.,.,TRBV28,TRBJ1-3
TGTGCCAGCAGCATCTCCGACAGGAACAATCAGCCCCAGCATTTT,CASSISDRNNQPQHF,.,once,TRBV9,TRBJ1-5
TGTGCCAGCAGCAGCTCTGGGGCCAACGTCCTGACTTTC,CASSSSGANVLTF,.,once,TRBV6-6,TRBJ2-6
TGTGCCAGCAGGTCTGGGAGTGAAAAACTGTTTTTT,CASRSGSEKLFF,.,.,TRBV6-5,TRBJ1-4
TGTGCCAGCAGTTACTCTGGGACAGGGAGGGAGGCCCAGCATTTT,CASSYSGTGREAQHF,TRBD1,once,TRBV6-6,TRBJ1-5
TGTGCCAGCAGCCTAGGACAGGGGTCTACTTCACCCCTCCACTTT,CASSLGQGSTSPLHF,TRBD1,.,TRBV7-8,TRBJ1-6
TGTGCCAGCAGGACAGGGTTGGGGAACACTGAAGCTTTCTTT,CASRTGLGNTEAFF,TRBD1,.,TRBV2,TRBJ1-1
TGCGCCAGCAGCCTTAGGACTACCCAAGAGACCCAGTACTTC,CASSLRTTQETQYF,.,.,TRBV4-1,TRBJ2-5
TGTGCCAGCAGCTTGCCAGGGGGGCTCTCGGCCGGGGAGCTGTTTTTT,CASSLPGGLSAGELFF,.,.,TRBV5-4,TRBJ2-2
TGTGCCAGCAGTGGAACAGCAACAACTAATGAAAAACTGTTTTTT,CASSGTATTNEKLFF,.,.,TRBV6-1,TRBJ1-4
TGTGCCAGCAGTCGAGACAGTGGCTACACCTTC,CASSRDSGYTF,.,few,TRBV7-9,TRBJ1-2
TGTGCCAGCAGCTCACCCCCGGGGGGGCCAGTGGGCACGCAGTATTTT,CASSSPPGGPVGTQYF,TRBD2,.,TRBV7-2,TRBJ2-3
TGTGCCAGCAGTTCTATCAAGCGGGGGGGGAACACCGGGGAGCTGTTTTTT,CASSSIKRGGNTGELFF,TRBD2,.,TRBV27,TRBJ2-2
TGTGCCAGCAGCTCCCAGGCTAGGCCTAGCGGTATTCTTTACGAGCAGTACTTC,CASSSQARPSGILYEQYF,TRBD2,.,TRBV13,TRBJ2-7
TGCAGTGCTAGTGTAAATGTCGGAGCTTTCTTT,CSASVNVGAFF,.,few,TRBV20-1,TRBJ1-1
TGTGCCAGCAGCGTAGCTCTGAACACTGAAGCTTTCTTT,CASSVALNTEAFF,.,.,TRBV9,TRBJ1-1
TGTGCCAGCAGTTACAGACTTGATTCAGGGGAGACCCAGTACTTC,CASSYRLDSGETQYF,.,.,TRBV6-6,TRBJ2-5
TGTGCCAGCAGCCTTGACAGGGAGAACACTGAAGCTTTCTTT,CASSLDRENTEAFF,TRBD1,.,TRBV11-3,TRBJ1-1
TGTGCCAGCAGATCCCAGGGGGCCTCAGATACGCAGTATTTT,CASRSQGASDTQYF,TRBD1,.,TRBV4-2,TRBJ2-3
TGCGCCAGCAGCCGGACATTGAACACTGAAGCTTTCTTT,CASSRTLNTEAFF,.,.,TRBV5-1,TRBJ1-1
TGTGCCAGCAGTTTATGGATGTCCGGGGGCACAGATACGCAGTATTTT,CASSLWMSGGTDTQYF,.,once,TRBV27,TRBJ2-3
TGTGCCAGCAGTCTAGGAACAGGGGGCGCAGATACGCAGTATTTT,CASSLGTGGADTQYF,TRBD1,.,TRBV7-9,TRBJ2-3
TGCGCCAGCAGCTTGGTGGCAGGGGGCATATCTGGAAACACCATATATTTT,CASSLVAGGISGNTIYF,TRBD1,.,TRBV5-1,TRBJ1-3
TGCGCCAGCAGGCGGGCGGGGAGCTCCTACAATGAGCAGTTCTTC,CASRRAGSSYNEQFF,.,.,TRBV5-1,TRBJ2-1
TGCGCCAGCAGCCAAGAGGCAGGGAGGAATGAAAAACTGTTTTTT,CASSQEAGRNEKLFF,.,.,TRBV4-3,TRBJ1-4
TGCGCCAGCAGCCAAGGGGACAGGAACACTGAAAAACTGTTTTTT,CASSQGDRNTEKLFF,TRBD1,.,TRBV4-1,TRBJ1-4
TGCAGCGTGGGGGCCGTGGGGAGCACTGAAGCTTTCTTT,CSVGAVGSTEAFF,.,.,TRBV29-1,TRBJ1-1
TGTGCCAGCAGCCCCTTTATGTCCCAGCATTTT,CASSPFMSQHF,.,.,TRBV5-8,TRBJ1-5
TGTGCCAGCAGCCCCCGGACTAGCGGAACCTACGAGCAGTACTTC,CASSPRTSGTYEQYF,TRBD2,.,TRBV9,TRBJ2-7
TGCGCCAGCAGCTCATTACAGGCGACCTACAATGAGCAGTTCTTC,CASSSLQATYNEQFF,.,once,TRBV5-1,TRBJ2-1
TGTGCCAGCTCCCGGACATGGGGTGAAAAACTGTTTTTT,CASSRTWGEKLFF,.,.,TRBV18,TRBJ1-4
TGCGCCAGCAATCCGAGCCTAGGGGTCTATGAGCAGTTCTTC,CASNPSLGVYEQFF,.,.,TRBV5-1,TRBJ2-1
TGTGCCAGCAGACAGGGGGTCGTTAACGAGCAGTACTTC,CASRQGVVNEQYF,.,.,TRBV21-1,TRBJ2-7
TGCAGCGCGGCTGACAGGAGCTCCTACGAGCAGTACTTC,CSAADRSSYEQYF,.,.,TRBV29-1,TRBJ2-7
TGTGCCAGCAAGGGGTCTACAGACTCCTATGGCTACACCTTC,CASKGSTDSYGYTF,.,.,TRBV27,TRBJ1-2
TGTGCCAGCAGCTTGCACCCAGGGGAGACCCAGTACTTC,CASSLHPGETQYF,.,.,TRBV7-9,TRBJ2-5
TGTGCCAGCAGTTCTAGCGGGGGGTACTCCTACAATGAGCAGTTCTTC,CASSSSGGYSYNEQFF,TRBD2,.,TRBV2,TRBJ2-1
TGTGCCAGCACGGTAGGGGTTTCACGGTATGGCTACACCTTC,CASTVGVSRYGYTF,.,.,TRBV2,TRBJ1-2
TGTGCCAGCAGCCCAGATAACTACGAGCAGTACTTC,CASSPDNYEQYF,.,.,TRBV11-3,TRBJ2-7
TGTGCCAGCAGTGAAGGGACAGGGGGTTCACCCCTCCACTTT,CASSEGTGGSPLHF,TRBD1,.,TRBV6-1,TRBJ1-6
TGTGCCAGTAGTATAGCAGGGGGCATCGAGCAGTACTTC,CASSIAGGIEQYF,TRBD1,.,TRBV19,TRBJ2-7
TGTGCCAGCAGTACACAGGGGTTTAGCGGCTACACCTTC,CASSTQGFSGYTF,TRBD1,.,TRBV27,TRBJ1-2
TGTGCCAGCAGTTTATCGGGGGGAGGGGACGAGCAGTACTTC,CASSLSGGGDEQYF,TRBD2,.,TRBV28,TRBJ2-7
TGTGCCAGCTCACCCGCGGGGGGGCGGATGACCCAGTACTTC,CASSPAGGRMTQYF,TRBD2,once,TRBV18,TRBJ2-5
TGTGCCAGCTCACCAGGGCAGGGCGGTCAGCCCCAGCATTTT,CASSPGQGGQPQHF,.,.,TRBV18,TRBJ1-5
TGTGCCAGCAGCAAAGCCACCGGGACAGGGTCCCACGAGCAGTACTTC,CASSKATGTGSHEQYF,TRBD1,.,TRBV7-9,TRBJ2-7
TGTGCCAGCTCACCATCATTACTAGCGGGGATGGGCAATGAGCAGTTCTTC,CASSPSLLAGMGNEQFF,TRBD2,.,TRBV18,TRBJ2-1
TGTGCCAGCAGTTTCAGGGGTAGCAATCAGCCCCAGCATTTT,CASSFRGSNQPQHF,.,once,TRBV5-1,TRBJ1-5
TGTGCCAGCAGCGTAGGGGTTAGCGGGGGGGCATTGAATGAGCAGTTCTTC,CASSVGVSGGALNEQFF,TRBD2,.,TRBV9,TRBJ2-1